This T cell receptor (beta chain) stems from a study of blood T cell repertoires in COVID-19. Study in general: Sample material is recorded as cDNA or gDNA derived from T cells, B-cell-depleted T cells, or PBMCs.

Data came from immunoSEQ multiplex PCR; TCRdb stores just in-frame clones and leaves some out. Among about 98,000 clones listed, around nine tenths were seen once. Between the trimmed V and J ends, which lost 2 bases and 10 bases, there was a span of 21 bases. The germline gives CDR1 KGHSH, CDR2 LQKENI. The CDR3 loop spans 16 amino acids. The TCR originated in a man aged 45-65 years with acute or convalescent COVID-19. The V call is TRBV18, the J call TRBJ1-5; TRBD1 is a possible D gene (6 bases). Sequencing was carried out using peripheral blood. As DNA, the CDR3 is TGTGCCAGCTCACCAGGGGGCCCGGTGGCGAACGGCCCCCAGCATTTT. The encoded protein is CASSPGGPVANGPQHF.